Shown below are 22 T cell receptor beta chains from a single sample sequenced in a study of shared clonotypes between healthy human individuals. Measured with immunoSEQ multiplex PCR; TCRdb has only the in-frame clones, and not every one. The sample records some 470,000 clones, 70% to 80% being singletons. The material sequenced was PBMCs. The receptors here all came from a woman aged 40 to 50 in good health. Some clones in this sample may be carry-over from other donors' samples.

In this sample, this clone turned up once. The V and J genes are TRBV30 and TRBJ2-1; no firm D call. Germline V gene lookup returns CDR1 GTSNPN and CDR2 SVGIG (reference sequence). Trimming cost V 5 bases and J 10 bases, with 15 bases left between them. There are 12 residues in the CDR3. This CDR3 is CAWAAGFGEQFF. CDR3 nucleotides: TGTGCCTGGGCGGCTGGATTCGGGGAGCAGTTCTTC.

The chain carries TRBV5-1 and TRBJ2-7, with D tentatively TRBD1 (6 bases). Trimming took off 1 base at V and 5 bases at J, with 13 bases between the two ends. The CDR3 loop spans 14 amino acids. The germline gives CDR1 SGHRS, CDR2 YFSETQ. The CDR3 DNA sequence: TGCGCCAGCAGCTTGAGGCCAGGGGTCGACGAGCAGTACTTC. Translating it yields CASSLRPGVDEQYF.

This clone was seen many times. The chain links TRBV2 to TRBJ2-2; no firm D call. CDR3 length: 12 residues. In germline, CDR1 is SNHLY, CDR2 FYNNEI. V was trimmed by 4 bases and J by 6 bases, leaving 6 bases between them. In nucleotides, the CDR3 is TGTGCCAGCAGTGTGGCCGCCGGGGAGCTGTTTTTT. Translation: CASSVAAGELFF.

Comments on this clone: A much bigger clone sits one base away, suggesting this may be a read error. This chain connects TRBV30 to TRBJ2-2, with D possibly TRBD1 on 6 matching bases. Germline values: CDR1 GTSNPN, CDR2 SVGIG (reference sequence). The V gene lost 4 bases and the J gene lost 6 bases, with 18 bases spanning the gap. The CDR3 length is 15 residues. This CDR3 is CAWKGKGHDAGELFF. CDR3 nucleotide sequence: TGTGCCTGGAAAGGAAAGGGACATGACGCCGGGGAGCTGTTTTTT.

The rearrangement uses TRBV7-9 and TRBJ1-2; no firm D call. V was clipped by 4 bases and J by 2 bases, with 8 bases between them. CDR3 length: 13 amino acids. The germline V gene encodes CDR1 SEHNR and CDR2 FQNEAQ (reference sequence). CDR3 amino acids: CASSSQLNYGYTF. CDR3 in DNA: TGTGCCAGCAGCTCCCAGCTAAACTATGGCTACACCTTC.

This clone was observed a handful of times. The genes are TRBV6-1 and TRBJ2-5; perhaps TRBD2 as D (6 bases). Looked up from germline, CDR1 is MNHNS and CDR2 is SASEGT. The CDR3 length is 11 residues. V lost 3 bases to trimming and J lost 9 bases, with 8 bases between them. The CDR3 region is CASSEEGPQYF. CDR3 nucleotide sequence: TGTGCCAGCAGTGAGGAGGGGCCCCAGTACTTC.

The chain has TRBV28 and TRBJ2-4; either TRBD1 or TRBD2 may supply D (5 bases each). Trimming removed 8 bases at V and 3 bases at J, with 11 bases between. CDR1 MDHEN and CDR2 SYDVKM come from the germline V gene. This CDR3 comprises 13 residues. CDR3 sequence reads: CASGGENKNIQYF. The DNA of the CDR3 is TGTGCCAGCGGGGGTGAGAACAAAAACATTCAGTACTTC. Looking up the rest from reference TRBV28 and TRBJ2-4 gives the full variable domain: DVKVTQSSRYLVKRTGEKVFLECVQDMDHENMFWYRQDPGLGLRLIYFSYDVKMKEKGDIPEGYSVSREKKERFSLILESASTNQTSMYLCASGGENKNIQYFGAGTRLSVL.

In the case of this clone: Other DNA sequences in this specimen translate into the identical CDR3. The genes are TRBV18 and TRBJ2-7, with TRBD1 identical over 11 bases. Germline trimming cut 6 bases from V and 2 bases from J; bases unmatched to any gene: 3. CDR1 and CDR2 from the germline V gene are KGHSH and LQKENI. The CDR3 spans 14 residues. DNA for the CDR3: TGTGCCAGCTCGCGGGGACAGGGGGCCTACGAGCAGTACTTC. This translates into CASSRGQGAYEQYF.

The V call is TRBV7-2, the J call TRBJ2-5; weak D call: TRBD2 (6 bases). V was cut by 8 bases and J by 6 bases, with 25 bases left in between. The CDR3 spans 16 residues. Germline CDR1 reads SGHTA; CDR2 reads FQGNSA. Here the CDR3 DNA reads TGTGCCAGCGGCCCCAGTGGAGCGGGCCGGCGGAAGACCCAGTACTTC. This translates into CASGPSGAGRRKTQYF.

The V call is TRBV30, the J call TRBJ1-2; the match to TRBD1 covers 7 bases. Losses at the gene ends were 0 bases for V and 7 bases for J; bases not matched to a gene: 5. This CDR3 spans 13 amino acids. Germline-derived CDR1 and CDR2 are GTSNPN and SVGIG (reference sequence). The DNA for the CDR3 is TGTGCCTGGAGTGTCACAGGGGAGGGTGGCTACACCTTC. The encoded protein is CAWSVTGEGGYTF.

The chain uses TRBV14 and TRBJ2-7; D perhaps matches TRBD1 (5 bases). The CDR3 is 14 residues long. Trimming stripped 2 bases from V and 4 bases from J, with 12 bases between. Germline CDR1 reads SGHDN; CDR2 reads FVKESK. The CDR3 sequence: CASSQTGPWYEQYF. DNA of the CDR3: TGTGCCAGCAGCCAAACAGGTCCCTGGTACGAGCAGTACTTC.

This clone was seen only once. This chain's CDR3 is CASSLGFYGYTF. The CDR3 DNA reads as TGTGCCAGCAGTTTGGGGTTCTATGGCTACACCTTC. The rearrangement links TRBV28 to TRBJ1-2; D unresolved. Trimming shortened V by 3 bases and J by 4 bases, and 6 bases separated the two germline ends. This CDR3 is built from 12 residues. CDR1 MDHEN and CDR2 SYDVKM come from the germline V gene.

This rearrangement joins TRBV5-6 to TRBJ1-2; 9 bases are a match to TRBD1. J lost 5 bases, V lost 4 bases, and 9 bases had no gene match. The CDR3 length is 15 residues. The germline V gene encodes CDR1 SGHDT and CDR2 YYEEEE. The CDR3 region has the DNA TGTGCCAGCAGCCCGGGACAGGGAGGTCGGTATGGCTACACCTTC. This gives the protein CASSPGQGGRYGYTF.

This chain joins TRBV5-1 and TRBJ1-3, with 8 bases aligning to TRBD1. The V gene's germline CDR1 is SGHRS and CDR2 YFSETQ. V trimming: 0 bases; J trimming: 6 bases; junction bases outside the gene matches: 5. This CDR3 contains 15 residues. DNA of the CDR3: TGCGCCAGCAGCTTGGATCCAGGGGGCATAAACACCATATATTTT. Translation gives CASSLDPGGINTIYF.

CDR3 protein: CASTPTSGRAISRNEQFF. CDR3 nucleotide sequence: TGTGCCAGCACCCCGACTAGCGGGAGGGCGATATCGCGCAATGAGCAGTTCTTC. The chain couples TRBV25-1 to TRBJ2-1; 14 nucleotides line up with TRBD2. CDR1 MGHDK and CDR2 SYGVNS come from the germline V gene. J was trimmed by 6 bases and V by 7 bases; bases with no gene match: 14. The CDR3 runs 18 residues.

This clone was recorded many times. V usage is TRBV7-2 and J usage is TRBJ1-3; unclear D gene. V was trimmed by 2 bases and J by 0 bases, leaving 14 bases between them. Germline CDR1 is SGHTA and CDR2 is FQGNSA. The CDR3 runs to 17 residues. The CDR3 region has the DNA TGTGCCAGCAGCTTATCCAGCGCGCCAACCTCTGGAAACACCATATATTTT. This sequence encodes CASSLSSAPTSGNTIYF.

The chain is built from TRBV7-9 and TRBJ2-5, with a weak D call TRBD2 (5 bases). V shed 5 bases and J shed 2 bases, with 9 bases lying between them. Germline V gives CDR1 SEHNR, CDR2 FQNEAQ (reference sequence). The CDR3 totals 13 residues. The CDR3: CASSRTPQETQYF. CDR3 nucleotide sequence: TGTGCCAGCAGCCGGACTCCACAAGAGACCCAGTACTTC.

This chain connects TRBV29-1 to TRBJ1-2; D is ambiguous. V was clipped by 5 bases and J by 3 bases, with 13 bases between them. From germline, CDR1 is SQVTM and CDR2 ANQGSEA. The CDR3 totals 13 residues. This CDR3 is CSVSMTGDYGYTF. The CDR3 DNA reads TGCAGCGTTAGTATGACTGGAGACTATGGCTACACCTTC.

The sample holds a few counts of this clone. The chain recombines TRBV27 with TRBJ2-2; D perhaps matches TRBD1 (6 bases). Germline V gene lookup returns CDR1 MNHEY and CDR2 SMNVEV (reference sequence). The CDR3 is made up of 17 amino acids. V dropped 2 bases and J dropped 0 bases, with 13 bases sitting between them. Here the CDR3 DNA reads TGTGCCAGCAGTTTACCCGGACAGCACGCGAACACCGGGGAGCTGTTTTTT. Amino acid sequence: CASSLPGQHANTGELFF.

V usage is TRBV29-1 and J usage is TRBJ2-7, with a weak D call TRBD2 (6 bases). CDR3 length equals 13 residues. Per germline, CDR1 SQVTM and CDR2 ANQGSEA. Trimming left V 6 bases short and J 0 bases short, with 12 bases between. CDR3 amino acids: CSVGGLSSYEQYF. The CDR3 DNA follows: TGCAGCGTGGGGGGACTCAGCTCCTACGAGCAGTACTTC.

This chain joins TRBV29-1 and TRBJ2-1; 14 bases map to TRBD2. CDR1 is SQVTM, CDR2 ANQGSEA, per germline. The CDR3 spans 16 residues. Trimming removed 5 bases from V and 3 bases from J; junction bases left unmatched: 6. The CDR3, as DNA: TGCAGCGTTACCGGACTAGCGGGAGGCTACTACAATGAGCAGTTCTTC. It encodes CSVTGLAGGYYNEQFF.

The genes are TRBV5-8 and TRBJ2-7, with D possibly matching TRBD1 (6 bases). CDR3 length equals 13 residues. Germline V gene sequence: CDR1 SGHTS, CDR2 YDEGEE. The V end lost 3 bases, the J end lost 2 bases, and 9 bases lay between the germline ends. DNA of the CDR3: TGTGCCAGCAGCTATCAGGGGCCCTACGAGCAGTACTTC. This encodes CASSYQGPYEQYF.